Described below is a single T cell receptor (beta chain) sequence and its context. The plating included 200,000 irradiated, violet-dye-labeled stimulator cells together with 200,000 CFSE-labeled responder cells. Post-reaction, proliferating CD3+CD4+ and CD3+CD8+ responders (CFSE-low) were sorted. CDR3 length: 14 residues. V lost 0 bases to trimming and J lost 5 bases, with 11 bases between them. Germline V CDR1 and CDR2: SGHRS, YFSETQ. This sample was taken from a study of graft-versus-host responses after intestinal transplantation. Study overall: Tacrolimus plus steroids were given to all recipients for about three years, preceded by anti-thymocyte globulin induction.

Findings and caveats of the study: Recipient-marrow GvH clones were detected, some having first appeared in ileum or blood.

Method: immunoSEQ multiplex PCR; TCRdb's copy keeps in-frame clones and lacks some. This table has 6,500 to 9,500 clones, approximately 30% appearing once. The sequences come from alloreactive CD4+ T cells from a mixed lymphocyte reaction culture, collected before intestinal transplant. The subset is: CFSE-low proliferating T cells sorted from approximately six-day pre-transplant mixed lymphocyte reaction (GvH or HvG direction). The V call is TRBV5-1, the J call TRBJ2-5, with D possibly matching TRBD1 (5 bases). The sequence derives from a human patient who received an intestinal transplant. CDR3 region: CASSLGRAAETQYF. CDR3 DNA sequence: TGCGCCAGCAGCTTGGGCAGGGCGGCGGAGACCCAGTACTTC.